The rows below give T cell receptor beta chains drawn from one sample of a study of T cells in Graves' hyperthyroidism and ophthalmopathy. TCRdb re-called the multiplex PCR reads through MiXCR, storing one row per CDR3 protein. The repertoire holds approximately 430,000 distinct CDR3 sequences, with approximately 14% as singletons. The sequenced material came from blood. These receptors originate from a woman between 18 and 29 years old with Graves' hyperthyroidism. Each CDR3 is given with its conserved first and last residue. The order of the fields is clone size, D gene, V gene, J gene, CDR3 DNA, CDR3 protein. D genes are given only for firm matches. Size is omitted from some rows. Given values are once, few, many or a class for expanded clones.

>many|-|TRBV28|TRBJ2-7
TGTGCCAGCAGCCGCCCGTGGGCCCGCTCCTACGAGCAGTACTTC
CASSRPWARSYEQYF
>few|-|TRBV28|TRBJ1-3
TGTGCCAGCAGTATAGAACGATCGAGGGTAGTAGTAAACACCATATATTTT
CASSIERSRVVVNTIYF
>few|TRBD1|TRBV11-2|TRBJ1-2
TGTGCCAGCAGCTTACCCCTGACAGGGGATAATGGCTACACCTTC
CASSLPLTGDNGYTF
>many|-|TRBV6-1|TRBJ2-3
TGTGCCAGCAGTCCCCTCCGGACTAGCACAGATACGCAGTATTTT
CASSPLRTSTDTQYF
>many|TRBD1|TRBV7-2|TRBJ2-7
TGTGCCAGCAGCTTGGACAGGGGGACGACATACGAGCAGTACTTC
CASSLDRGTTYEQYF
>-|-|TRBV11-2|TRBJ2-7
TGTGCCAGCAGCTTATCCGGGCAATCCTACGAGCAGTACTTC
CASSLSGQSYEQYF
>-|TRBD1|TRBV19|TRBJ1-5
TGTGCCAGTAGTATTGAGGGTTCCCCGGACAGGGAGGTTTACCAGCCCCAGCATTTT
CASSIEGSPDREVYQPQHF
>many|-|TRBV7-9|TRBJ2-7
TGTGCCAGCAGCTTAGTAGGACAGTACTACGAGCAGTACTTC
CASSLVGQYYEQYF
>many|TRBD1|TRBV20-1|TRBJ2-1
TGCAGTGCTAGGTCTTGGGACAGGGGACATTACAATGAGCAGTTCTTC
CSARSWDRGHYNEQFF
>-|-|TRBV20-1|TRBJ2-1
TGCAGTGCTAGCGTCGGCGGGGCCTACAATGAGCAGTTCTTC
CSASVGGAYNEQFF
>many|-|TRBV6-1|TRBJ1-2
TGTGCCAGCAGTACAGAGACTAACTATGGCTACACCTTC
CASSTETNYGYTF
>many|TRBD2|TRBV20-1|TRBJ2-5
TGCAGTGCTAGGGTAGCGGGACACCAAGAGACCCAGTACTTC
CSARVAGHQETQYF
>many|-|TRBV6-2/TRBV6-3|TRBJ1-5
TGTGCCAGCAGTTACCACCAGGGAGGCATGGACCTGTATCTCCCCAATAGCAATCAGCCCCAGCATTTT
CASSYHQGGMDLYLPNSNQPQHF
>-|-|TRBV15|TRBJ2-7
TGTGCCACCAGCAGAGATCACACTAGGCCGAGCTCCTACGAGCAGTACTTC
CATSRDHTRPSSYEQYF
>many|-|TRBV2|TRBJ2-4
TGTGCCAGCAGCCCCCAGGGGCATGGAAACATTCAGTACTTC
CASSPQGHGNIQYF
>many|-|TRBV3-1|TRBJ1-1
TGTGCCAGCAGCCCCCGCGGAACAGGGCCGAACACTGAAGCTTTCTTT
CASSPRGTGPNTEAFF
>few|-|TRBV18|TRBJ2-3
TGTGCCAGCTCACCAGGACGGACGAGCACAGATACGCAGTATTTT
CASSPGRTSTDTQYF